Below are 9 T cell receptor beta chains sequenced from a single sample in a study of T cells in Graves' hyperthyroidism and ophthalmopathy. RNA transcripts were the template for amplifying TCR beta CDR3 regions. Using the HTBI primer set, a first-round RT-PCR was run on the TCR CDR3. TCRdb re-analysed the multiplex PCR reads in MiXCR, keeping a single row per CDR3 protein. Of around 690,000 distinct CDR3 sequences in the sample, roughly 17% are singletons; the top ten hold 15% to 19%. Input material: blood. These receptors were obtained from a man aged 45-65 years with Graves' hyperthyroidism.

This clonotype was observed many times. The V gene is TRBV29-1, the J gene TRBJ2-1; TRBD1 might be the D (6 bases). The CDR3 length is 15 residues. Germline V gives CDR1 SQVTM, CDR2 ANQGSEA. The V end lost 3 bases, the J end lost 3 bases, and 15 bases lay between the germline ends. The CDR3 bases are TGCAGCGTTGAGGACAGCGCCACGTACTACAATGAGCAGTTCTTC. Its translation: CSVEDSATYYNEQFF.

This clonotype was seen a few times. The J gene is TRBJ1-1, the V gene TRBV28; maybe TRBD1 (5 bases). The length of the CDR3 is 12 residues. V was shortened by 10 bases and J by 2 bases, with 11 bases between the two germline ends. Germline-derived CDR1 and CDR2 are MDHEN and SYDVKM. Written as DNA, the CDR3 is TGTGCCACCACGACAGTTAACACTGAAGCTTTCTTT. It is translated as CATTTVNTEAFF. Drawing the rest from reference TRBV28 and TRBJ1-1, the complete variable domain is DVKVTQSSRYLVKRTGEKVFLECVQDMDHENMFWYRQDPGLGLRLIYFSYDVKMKEKGDIPEGYSVSREKKERFSLILESASTNQTSMYLCATTTVNTEAFFGQGTRLTVV.

As regards this clonotype: At one end the junction does not follow the germline gene, possibly because of a read error. The V call is TRBV6-1, the J call TRBJ1-5; D unclear. Germline V lookup: CDR1 MNHNS, CDR2 SASEGT. The CDR3 extends over 14 amino acids. Written as DNA, the CDR3 is TGTGTCAGCAGCACCGGGTTGTCCAGGCAGCCCCAGCATTTT. Protein sequence: CVSSTGLSRQPQHF.

The rearrangement uses TRBV29-1 and TRBJ2-1, with D hard to call. Trimming removed 5 bases at V and 7 bases at J, with 15 bases between. The germline gives CDR1 SQVTM, CDR2 ANQGSEA. The CDR3 spans 13 residues. DNA for the CDR3: TGCAGCGTTCAGAACGGGCCCACAAATGAGCAGTTCTTC. Translated: CSVQNGPTNEQFF.

This clonotype has a count of ten or more. The chain is built from TRBV7-3 and TRBJ2-1; D gene unclear. V lost 4 bases and J lost 2, with 9 bases in between. Germline V gene sequence: CDR1 SGHTA, CDR2 FQGTGA. This CDR3 has 14 residues. The CDR3 nucleotides are TGTGCCAGCAGCTCCTGGACCACCTACAATGAGCAGTTCTTC. It is translated as CASSSWTTYNEQFF.

This clonotype appeared many times. This rearrangement joins TRBV2 to TRBJ1-2; the D is unclear. The germline gives CDR1 SNHLY, CDR2 FYNNEI. The V end was cut by 6 bases, the J end by 8 bases, with 16 bases between. CDR3 length: 13 residues. CDR3 DNA: TGTGCCAGCAGCGTACCGGGCGAGGAAGGCTACACCTTC. Protein: CASSVPGEEGYTF.

This clonotype was recorded at least ten times. The gene calls are TRBV11-2 and TRBJ2-1; a weak D match, TRBD2 (6 bases). V lost 4 bases, J lost 8 bases, and 18 bases lay in between. From germline, CDR1 is SGHAT and CDR2 FQNNGV. CDR3 length equals 15 residues. CDR3 bases: TGTGCCAGCAGCTCTGGTCTAGCGTTAATAGATGAGCAGTTCTTC. As protein: CASSSGLALIDEQFF.

This clonotype came up a few times. J is TRBJ2-3 and V is TRBV6-1; 8 bases fit TRBD2. The CDR3 totals 15 residues. CDR1 MNHNS and CDR2 SASEGT come from the germline V gene. V shed 7 bases, J shed 1 base, and the junction held 7 bases outside the gene matches. The CDR3 sequence is CASKDAGRGTDTQYF. The CDR3 region has the DNA TGTGCCAGCAAGGATGCCGGGAGGGGCACAGATACGCAGTATTTT.

The table lists this clonotype with many counts. The gene calls are TRBV6-6 and TRBJ2-7; no firm D call. Germline V gene sequence: CDR1 MNHNY, CDR2 SVGAGI (reference sequence). The CDR3 loop spans 16 amino acids. V was cut by 2 bases and J by 0 bases, with 14 bases left in between. CDR3 nucleotide sequence: TGTGCCAGCAGTTACAGCTTAGACAAAAGCTCCTACGAGCAGTACTTC. This sequence encodes CASSYSLDKSSYEQYF.